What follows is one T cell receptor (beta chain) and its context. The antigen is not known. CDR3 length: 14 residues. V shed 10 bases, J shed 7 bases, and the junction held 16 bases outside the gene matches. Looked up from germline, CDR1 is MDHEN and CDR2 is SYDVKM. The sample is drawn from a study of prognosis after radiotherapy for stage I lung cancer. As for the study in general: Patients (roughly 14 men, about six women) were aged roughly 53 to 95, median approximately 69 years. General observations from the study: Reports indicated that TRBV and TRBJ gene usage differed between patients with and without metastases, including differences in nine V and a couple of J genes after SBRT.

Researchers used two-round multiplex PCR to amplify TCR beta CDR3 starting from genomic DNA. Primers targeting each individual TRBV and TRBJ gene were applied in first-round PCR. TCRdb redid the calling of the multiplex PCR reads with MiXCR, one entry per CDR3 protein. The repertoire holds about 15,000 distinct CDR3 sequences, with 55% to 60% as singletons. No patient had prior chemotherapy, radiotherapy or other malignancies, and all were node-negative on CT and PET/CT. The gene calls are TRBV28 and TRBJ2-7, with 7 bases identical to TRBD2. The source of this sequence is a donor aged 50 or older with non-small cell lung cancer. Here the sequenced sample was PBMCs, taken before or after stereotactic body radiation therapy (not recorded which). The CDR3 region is CATSWSGAPLEQYF. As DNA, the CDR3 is TGTGCCACCTCGTGGAGCGGGGCCCCGCTGGAGCAGTACTTC. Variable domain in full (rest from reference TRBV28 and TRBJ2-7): DVKVTQSSRYLVKRTGEKVFLECVQDMDHENMFWYRQDPGLGLRLIYFSYDVKMKEKGDIPEGYSVSREKKERFSLILESASTNQTSMYLCATSWSGAPLEQYFGPGTRLTVT.